The clone carrying this T cell receptor (beta chain) was seen repeatedly, ten times or more. Its antigen is unknown. TCR beta CDR3 regions were amplified from RNA. HTBI primers were the set used in a first-round RT-PCR of the TCR CDR3. Each CDR3 protein is one row after TCRdb ran MiXCR on the multiplex PCR reads. The sample comprises about 500,000 distinct CDR3 sequences, around 17% of which are singletons, and about 20% rests with the top ten. Uncontrolled infection, other autoimmune disease, pregnancy or lactation excluded patients. Orbital computed tomography and thyroid ultrasound, together with serum TRAb and thyroxine and clinical symptoms, were used for diagnoses. This sample stems from a study of T cells in Graves' hyperthyroidism and ophthalmopathy. Overall study findings and caveats: Ophthalmopathy, which appeared later, was predicted by the model a median roughly 6.6 months before onset. Ophthalmopathy was distinguished from stable hyperthyroidism by 13 V-J signatures.

This CDR3 contains 14 residues. The germline gives CDR1 MDHEN, CDR2 SYDVKM. V was pared by 3 bases and J by 4 bases, with 10 bases between. This clonotype was sampled from a woman aged 18-29 years with Graves' hyperthyroidism. This chain links TRBV28 with TRBJ2-1, with TRBD2 as a possible D gene (6 bases). The source material was blood. The CDR3, as DNA: TGTGCCAGCAGTTTCGGTAGCGGTTACAATGAGCAGTTCTTC. It specifies CASSFGSGYNEQFF.